These 18 T cell receptor beta chains came from one sample sequenced in a study of blood T cells in healthy people across ages. For the second PCR, which ran for 7 to 11 cycles, a sample-barcoded 5' primer and a J-beta primer mix were used. MiXCR, run by TCRdb on the 5' RACE reads, gives a single entry per CDR3 protein. The sample has about 620,000 distinct CDR3 sequences, roughly half seen once; the top ten hold approximately 12%. The sample was blood. These receptor sequences come from a woman of 80 years or more in good health.

The V and J genes are TRBV5-5 and TRBJ2-1; D is perhaps TRBD2 (5 bases). V lost 2 bases and J 0 bases, leaving 12 bases between the germline ends. The CDR3 runs to 16 residues. Germline CDR1 SGHKS, CDR2 YYEKEE (reference sequence). In nucleotides, the CDR3 is TGTGCCAGCAGCTTCCTAGCACGGAGCTCCTACAATGAGCAGTTCTTC. It translates to CASSFLARSSYNEQFF.

On this clonotype: A much larger clone differs from this one at a single base, so this may be a read error. This chain's CDR3 is CSAGGKGHQSQHF. The CDR3 coding sequence is TGCAGTGCTGGGGGAAAAGGGCATCAGTCCCAGCATTTT. V and J are TRBV20-1 and TRBJ1-5, with a possible D match to TRBD1 (5 bases). The germline gives CDR1 DFQATT, CDR2 SNEGSKA (reference sequence). The CDR3 sequence is 13 residues long.

The chain recombines TRBV27 with TRBJ2-7, with 7 bases fitting TRBD1. Germline assignment: CDR1 MNHEY and CDR2 SMNVEV (reference sequence). V shed 4 bases, J shed 3 bases, and the junction held 9 bases outside the gene matches. CDR3 length: 15 residues. The CDR3 nucleotides read TGTGCCAGCAGTTCCCGGGACAGAGGGGTCTACGAGCAGTACTTC. It encodes CASSSRDRGVYEQYF.

This sequence joins TRBV7-3 and TRBJ1-2; TRBD1 might be the D (5 bases). CDR3 length: 15 residues. Germline V gives CDR1 SGHTA, CDR2 FQGTGA. Between the trimmed V and J ends, which lost 2 bases and 4 bases, there was a span of 14 bases. CDR3 nucleotides: TGTGCCAGCAGCTTAGGGGCAGGCCTGACCTATGGCTACACCTTC. It encodes CASSLGAGLTYGYTF. Full variable domain (missing parts from reference TRBV7-3 and TRBJ1-2): GAGVSQTPSNKVTEKGKYVELRCDPISGHTALYWYRQSLGQGPEFLIYFQGTGAADDSGLPNDRFFAVRPEGSVSTLKIQRTERGDSAVYLCASSLGAGLTYGYTFGSGTRLTVV.

The chain couples TRBV4-2 to TRBJ1-1; D might be TRBD1 (6 bases). Germline V CDR1 and CDR2: LGHNA, YNFKEQ. The CDR3 loop spans 14 amino acids. V dropped 0 bases and J dropped 3 bases, with 8 bases sitting between them. The DNA for the CDR3 is TGTGCCAGCAGCCAAGACGGGGGGCACACTGAAGCTTTCTTT. Translated, it gives CASSQDGGHTEAFF.

The chain joins TRBV18 to TRBJ2-2; D is ambiguous. Trimming shortened V by 0 bases and J by 1 base, and 9 bases separated the two germline ends. Germline V CDR1 and CDR2: KGHSH, LQKENI. The CDR3 runs to 16 residues. CDR3 residues: CASSPPVGLNTGELFF. DNA for the CDR3: TGTGCCAGCTCACCACCGGTAGGGTTGAACACCGGGGAGCTGTTTTTT.

This clonotype was found many times. The chain employs TRBV10-3 and TRBJ2-4; either TRBD1 or TRBD2 may supply D (5 bases each). V was shortened by 2 bases and J by 8 bases, with 10 bases between the two germline ends. This CDR3 contains 13 residues. The germline CDR1 and CDR2 sequences are ENHRY and SYGVKD. CDR3 sequence: CAISEAGRDIQYF. The CDR3 DNA is TGTGCCATCAGTGAGGCAGGGCGGGACATTCAGTACTTC.

This clonotype was found many times. V usage is TRBV6-2 or TRBV6-3 and J usage is TRBJ2-7; D unresolved. The CDR3 is 13 amino acids. The V end lost 2 bases, the J end lost 0 bases, and 5 bases lay between the germline ends. Germline loops: CDR1 MNHEY, CDR2 SVGEGT. CDR3 residues: CASSYGPSYEQYF. The CDR3 DNA reads TGTGCCAGCAGTTACGGTCCCTCCTACGAGCAGTACTTC.

V and J are TRBV2 and TRBJ2-3; 10 nucleotides line up with TRBD2. Germline values: CDR1 SNHLY, CDR2 FYNNEI. V gave up 8 bases and J gave up 8 bases; unmatched junction bases: 22. This CDR3 has 18 amino acids. The DNA of the CDR3 is TGTGCCAGCTATACTAGCGGGGCGTTCCCCCCCGGAACGGGTACGCAGTATTTT. It specifies CASYTSGAFPPGTGTQYF.

This clonotype was observed many times. The chain uses TRBV28 and TRBJ1-2; no reliable D call. The CDR3 contains 14 residues. CDR1 and CDR2 from the germline V gene are MDHEN and SYDVKM. Trimming shortened V by 1 base and J by 6 bases, and 12 bases separated the two germline ends. CDR3 protein: CASSLFGSPNGYTF. The CDR3 nucleotides are TGTGCCAGCAGTTTATTTGGCAGCCCTAATGGCTACACCTTC.

This clonotype has only one observation. The chain has TRBV29-1 and TRBJ2-5, with no clear D. The germline CDR1 and CDR2 sequences are SQVTM and ANQGSEA. V was shortened by 0 bases and J by 2 bases, with 16 bases between the two germline ends. The CDR3 has 16 residues. As DNA, the CDR3 is TGCAGCGTTGAAGAACCCACTTCCCGGTCGCAAGAGACCCAGTACTTC. Its translation is CSVEEPTSRSQETQYF.

This rearrangement joins TRBV2 to TRBJ1-5, with 7 bases identical to TRBD1. Trimming cost V 6 bases and J 2 bases; bases outside gene matches: 4. Germline V gives CDR1 SNHLY, CDR2 FYNNEI. The CDR3 contains 14 residues. CDR3 DNA sequence: TGTGCCAGCAGAGTTACAGGGGGCAATCAGCCCCAGCATTTT. This translates into CASRVTGGNQPQHF.

The chain couples TRBV27 to TRBJ1-1; perhaps TRBD1 as D (5 bases). V lost 0 bases to trimming and J lost 7 bases, with 12 bases between them. The CDR3 contains 14 residues. The germline gives CDR1 MNHEY, CDR2 SMNVEV (reference sequence). The CDR3 region is CASSLSSRAGEAFF. DNA of the CDR3: TGTGCCAGCAGTTTATCGTCCAGGGCGGGTGAAGCTTTCTTT.

This clonotype was seen ten or more times. The CDR3: CASSLEKGLGSTDNYNEQFF. The CDR3 coding sequence is TGTGCCAGCAGCTTAGAAAAGGGTTTGGGATCGACAGACAATTACAATGAGCAGTTCTTC. The chain employs TRBV11-3 and TRBJ2-1; tentative D call: TRBD1 (5 bases). Germline V gives CDR1 SGHNT, CDR2 YENEEA. This CDR3 is 20 amino acids long. V lost 0 bases, J lost 4 bases, and 25 bases lay in between.

J is TRBJ2-1 and V is TRBV7-2; D uncertain. The CDR3 has 12 amino acids. The germline V gene encodes CDR1 SGHTA and CDR2 FQGNSA. V was pared by 2 bases and J by 9 bases, with 8 bases between. CDR3 nucleotide sequence: TGTGCCAGCAGCTTATACTCTGGTGAGCAGTTCTTC. The encoded protein is CASSLYSGEQFF.

This clonotype was seen only a few times. The chain links TRBV7-8 to TRBJ2-1; the match to TRBD2 covers 7 bases. This CDR3 has 14 amino acids. V lost 1 base to trimming and J lost 6 bases; unmatched junction nucleotides: 3. Germline CDR1 SGHVS, CDR2 FQNEAQ. The CDR3 reads CASSLERTSNEQFF. Written as DNA, the CDR3 is TGTGCCAGCAGCTTAGAGAGGACTAGCAATGAGCAGTTCTTC.

Details on this clonotype: Germline and junction disagree at one end, which may indicate a read error. This chain links TRBV6-5 with TRBJ2-1; TRBD1 matches at 7 bases. CDR1 is MNHEY and CDR2 is SVGAGI in the germline V gene. The CDR3 covers 17 residues. CDR3 DNA: TGCGCCAGCAGTTACTCGCACCGCGACAGGGCGCACAATGAGCAGTTCTTC. This translates into CASSYSHRDRAHNEQFF.

This clonotype was counted only a few times. The chain employs TRBV20-1 and TRBJ1-5; D remains ambiguous. The V and J ends lost 0 bases and 1 base respectively, with 1 base between them. CDR3 length equals 12 residues. The germline gives CDR1 DFQATT, CDR2 SNEGSKA (reference sequence). Here the CDR3 DNA reads TGCAGTGCTAGAGAGAGCAATCAGCCCCAGCATTTT. Its protein is CSARESNQPQHF.